The subject of this entry is one T cell receptor (beta chain). Libraries were prepared by immunoSEQ multiplex PCR; TCRdb keeps only in-frame clonotypes and omits some of them. The repertoire has roughly 62,000 clones, over 75% of them found once; the top ten carry about 18%. The length of the CDR3 is 14 residues. Germline values: CDR1 MDHEN, CDR2 SYDVKM. V shed 4 bases and J shed 4 bases, with 12 bases lying between them. The data were taken from a study of blood T cell repertoires in COVID-19. V and J are TRBV28 and TRBJ2-3, with D possibly matching TRBD2 (6 bases). The sample consisted of peripheral blood. The sequence derives from a man aged 55 to 70 with acute or convalescent COVID-19. DNA for the CDR3: TGTGCCAGCAGTTCCGGGAGTAAGGCAGATACGCAGTATTTT. It encodes CASSSGSKADTQYF.